Sequencing of this T cell receptor (beta chain) was carried out in a study of cytomegalovirus exposure and HLA in healthy donors. Study results and caveats: Association of a missense DCLRE1C variant with TCR beta V- and J-gene trimming was reported in a later analysis.

Of note for this clone: As yet, its antigen is unknown.

60 Vbeta and 13 Jbeta primers were used in PCR. Here immunoSEQ multiplex PCR was the method, and the copy in TCRdb shows in-frame clones only, minus some. The profile shows about 120,000 clones, 66% of them singletons. Germline V gene lookup returns CDR1 SGHAT and CDR2 FQNNGV. The CDR3 spans 14 residues. Trimming took 1 base from V and 4 from J, leaving 7 bases between them. V is TRBV11-2 and J is TRBJ2-2; D is possibly TRBD1 (5 bases). The TCR originated in a man aged 18 to 29 in good health and CMV-seronegative. Input material: PBMCs. CDR3 loop: CASSLVTGTGELFF. CDR3 bases: TGTGCCAGCAGCTTAGTTACAGGCACCGGGGAGCTGTTTTTT.